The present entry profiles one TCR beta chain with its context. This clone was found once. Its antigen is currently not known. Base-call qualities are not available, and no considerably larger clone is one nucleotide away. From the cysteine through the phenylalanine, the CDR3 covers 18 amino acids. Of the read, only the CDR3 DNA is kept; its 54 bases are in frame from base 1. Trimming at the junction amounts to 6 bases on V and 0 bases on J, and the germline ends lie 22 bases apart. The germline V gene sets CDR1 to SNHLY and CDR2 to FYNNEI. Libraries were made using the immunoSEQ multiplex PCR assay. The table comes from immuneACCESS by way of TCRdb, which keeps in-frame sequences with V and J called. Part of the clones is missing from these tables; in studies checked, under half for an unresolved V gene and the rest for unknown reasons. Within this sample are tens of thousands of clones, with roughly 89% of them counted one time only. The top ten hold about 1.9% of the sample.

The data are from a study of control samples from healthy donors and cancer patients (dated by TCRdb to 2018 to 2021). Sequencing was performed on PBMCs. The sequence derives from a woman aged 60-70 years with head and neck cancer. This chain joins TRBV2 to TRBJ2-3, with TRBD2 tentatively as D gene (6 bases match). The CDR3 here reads CASRRSMEGDTSTDTQYF. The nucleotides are TGTGCCAGCAGGAGGTCTATGGAGGGAGATACTAGCACAGATACGCAGTATTTT.